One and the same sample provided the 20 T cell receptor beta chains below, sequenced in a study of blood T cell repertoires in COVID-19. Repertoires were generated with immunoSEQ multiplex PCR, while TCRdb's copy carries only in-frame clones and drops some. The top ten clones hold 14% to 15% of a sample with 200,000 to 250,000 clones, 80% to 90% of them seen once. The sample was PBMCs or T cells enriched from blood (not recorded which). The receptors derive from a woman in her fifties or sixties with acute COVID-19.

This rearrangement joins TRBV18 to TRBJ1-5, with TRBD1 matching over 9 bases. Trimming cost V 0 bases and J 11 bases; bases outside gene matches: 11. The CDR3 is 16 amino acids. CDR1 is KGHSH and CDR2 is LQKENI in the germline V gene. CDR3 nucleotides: TGTGCCAGCTCACCACCGGGGAGGGACAGGGAGCGGTCCCAGCATTTT. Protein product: CASSPPGRDRERSQHF.

The CDR3, as DNA: TGTGCCACCGAAGCCCACGACAGGCTCATGGAGACCCAGTACTTC. Amino acids: CATEAHDRLMETQYF. The chain employs TRBV10-3 and TRBJ2-5, with D perhaps matching TRBD1 (6 bases). This CDR3 is 15 amino acids long. V lost 10 bases to trimming and J lost 5 bases, with 23 bases between them. Germline values: CDR1 ENHRY, CDR2 SYGVKD.

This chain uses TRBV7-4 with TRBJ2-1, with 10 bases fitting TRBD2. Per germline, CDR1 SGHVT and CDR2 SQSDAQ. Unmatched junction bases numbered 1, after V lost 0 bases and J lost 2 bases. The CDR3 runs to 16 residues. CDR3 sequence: CASSLATSGTYNEQFF. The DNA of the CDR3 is TGTGCCAGCAGCTTAGCTACTAGCGGGACCTACAATGAGCAGTTCTTC.

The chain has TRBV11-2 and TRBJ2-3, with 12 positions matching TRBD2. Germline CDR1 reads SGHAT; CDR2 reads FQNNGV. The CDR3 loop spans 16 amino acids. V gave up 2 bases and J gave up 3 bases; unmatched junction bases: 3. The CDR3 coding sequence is TGTGCCAGCAGCTTATGGACTAGCGGGATTACAGATACGCAGTATTTT. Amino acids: CASSLWTSGITDTQYF.

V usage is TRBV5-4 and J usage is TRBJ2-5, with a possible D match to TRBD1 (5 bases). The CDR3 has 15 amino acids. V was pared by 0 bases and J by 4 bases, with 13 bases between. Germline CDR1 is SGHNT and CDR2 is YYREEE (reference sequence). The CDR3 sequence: CASSLGLGQGETQYF. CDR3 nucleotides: TGTGCCAGCAGCTTGGGGCTAGGGCAGGGAGAGACCCAGTACTTC.

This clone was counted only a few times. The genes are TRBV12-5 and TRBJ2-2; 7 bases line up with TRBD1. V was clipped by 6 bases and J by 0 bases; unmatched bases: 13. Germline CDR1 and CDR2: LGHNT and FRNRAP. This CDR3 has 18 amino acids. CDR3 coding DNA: TGTGCTAGTGGGAAAACAAAGGACGGGACAGCGAACACCGGGGAGCTGTTTTTT. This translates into CASGKTKDGTANTGELFF.

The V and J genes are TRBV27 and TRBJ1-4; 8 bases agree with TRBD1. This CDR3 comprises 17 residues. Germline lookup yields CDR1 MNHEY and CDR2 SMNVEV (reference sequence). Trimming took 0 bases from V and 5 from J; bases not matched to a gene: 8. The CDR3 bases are TGTGCCAGCAGTTTATCCCCACAGGGGGTAGGAAATGAAAAACTGTTTTTT. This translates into CASSLSPQGVGNEKLFF.

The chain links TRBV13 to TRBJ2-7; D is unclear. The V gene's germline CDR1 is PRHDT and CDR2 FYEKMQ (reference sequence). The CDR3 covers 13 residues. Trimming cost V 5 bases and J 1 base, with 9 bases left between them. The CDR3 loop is CASSLRSSYEQYF. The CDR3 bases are TGTGCCAGCAGCCTACGGTCTTCCTACGAGCAGTACTTC.

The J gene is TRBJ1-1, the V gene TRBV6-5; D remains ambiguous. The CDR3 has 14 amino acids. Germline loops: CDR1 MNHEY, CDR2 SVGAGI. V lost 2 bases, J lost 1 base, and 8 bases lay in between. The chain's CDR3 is CASSYQTRNTEAFF. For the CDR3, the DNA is TGTGCCAGCAGTTACCAAACCAGGAACACTGAAGCTTTCTTT.

The CDR3 nucleotides read TGTGCCAGTAGTCTGTACGGACAGGGCCGTAATGAAAAACTGTTTTTT. The encoded protein is CASSLYGQGRNEKLFF. The rearrangement uses TRBV19 and TRBJ1-4, with 8 bases matching TRBD1. This CDR3 has 16 residues. Germline trimming cut 5 bases from V and 4 bases from J; bases unmatched to any gene: 9. Germline V gives CDR1 LNHDA, CDR2 SQIVND (reference sequence).

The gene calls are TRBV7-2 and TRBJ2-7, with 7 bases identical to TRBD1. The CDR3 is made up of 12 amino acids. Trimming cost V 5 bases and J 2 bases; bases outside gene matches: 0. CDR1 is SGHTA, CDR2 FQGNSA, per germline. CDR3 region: CASSDRAYEQYF. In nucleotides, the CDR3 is TGTGCCAGCAGCGACAGGGCCTACGAGCAGTACTTC.

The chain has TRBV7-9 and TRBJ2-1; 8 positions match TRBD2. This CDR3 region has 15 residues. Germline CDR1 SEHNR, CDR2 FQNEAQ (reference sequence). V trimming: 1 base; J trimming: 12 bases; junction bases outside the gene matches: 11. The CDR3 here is CASSLGSSGRIRQFF. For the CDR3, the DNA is TGTGCCAGCAGCTTAGGGTCCAGCGGGAGAATCAGGCAGTTCTTC.

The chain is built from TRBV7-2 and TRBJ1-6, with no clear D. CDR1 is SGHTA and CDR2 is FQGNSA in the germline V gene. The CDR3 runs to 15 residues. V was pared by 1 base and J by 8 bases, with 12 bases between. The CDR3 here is CASSLVIREDSPLHF. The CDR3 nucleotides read TGTGCCAGCAGCTTAGTAATCCGGGAGGATTCACCCCTCCACTTT. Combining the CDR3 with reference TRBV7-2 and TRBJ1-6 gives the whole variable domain GAGVSQSPSNKVTEKGKDVELRCDPISGHTALYWYRQSLGQGLEFLIYFQGNSAPDKSGLPSDRFSAERTGGSVSTLTIQRTQQEDSAVYLCASSLVIREDSPLHFGNGTRLTVT.

The CDR3 DNA is TGTGCCATCAGTGAGGGGCAGGGCTATGGCTACACCTTC. This gives the protein CAISEGQGYGYTF. J is TRBJ1-2 and V is TRBV10-3; D is perhaps TRBD1 (5 bases). Trimming removed 2 bases from V and 4 bases from J, with 8 bases in between. Germline V gene sequence: CDR1 ENHRY, CDR2 SYGVKD. The CDR3 is 13 amino acids.

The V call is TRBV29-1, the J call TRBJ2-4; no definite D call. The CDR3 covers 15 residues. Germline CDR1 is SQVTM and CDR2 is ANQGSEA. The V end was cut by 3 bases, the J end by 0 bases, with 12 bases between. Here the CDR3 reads CSVDTEKLAKNIQYF. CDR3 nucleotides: TGCAGCGTTGACACCGAAAAACTAGCCAAAAACATTCAGTACTTC. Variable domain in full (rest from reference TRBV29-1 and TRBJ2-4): SAVISQKPSRDICQRGTSLTIQCQVDSQVTMMFWYRQQPGQSLTLIATANQGSEATYESGFVIDKFPISRPNLTFSTLTVSNMSPEDSSIYLCSVDTEKLAKNIQYFGAGTRLSVL.

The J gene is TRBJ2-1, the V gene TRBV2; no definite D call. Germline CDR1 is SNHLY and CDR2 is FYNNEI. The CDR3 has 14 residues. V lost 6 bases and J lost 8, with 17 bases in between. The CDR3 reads CASSKLTAQDEQFF. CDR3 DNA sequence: TGTGCCAGCAGCAAATTAACAGCTCAGGATGAGCAGTTCTTC.

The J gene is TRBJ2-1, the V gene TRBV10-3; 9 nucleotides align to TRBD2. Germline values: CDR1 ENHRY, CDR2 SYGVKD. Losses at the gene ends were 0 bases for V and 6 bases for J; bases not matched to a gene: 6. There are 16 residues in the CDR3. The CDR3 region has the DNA TGTGCCATCAGTGAGTCCCTAGCGGGAAAAGGCAATGAGCAGTTCTTC. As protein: CAISESLAGKGNEQFF.

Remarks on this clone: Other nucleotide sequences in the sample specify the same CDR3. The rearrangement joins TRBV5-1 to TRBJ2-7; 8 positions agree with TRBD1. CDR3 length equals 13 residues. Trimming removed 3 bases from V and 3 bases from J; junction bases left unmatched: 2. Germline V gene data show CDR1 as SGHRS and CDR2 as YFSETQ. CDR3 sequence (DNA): TGCGCCAGCAGCTCCGGACAGGGCTACGAGCAGTACTTC. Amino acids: CASSSGQGYEQYF.

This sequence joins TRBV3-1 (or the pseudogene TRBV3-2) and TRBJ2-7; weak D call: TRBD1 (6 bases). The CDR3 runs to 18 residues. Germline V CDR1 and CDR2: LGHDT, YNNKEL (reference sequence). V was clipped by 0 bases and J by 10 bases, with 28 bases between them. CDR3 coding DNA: TGTGCCAGCAGCCAAGATTCCTCAGGCAGGCAGGGGTTCTCCAGTCAGTACTTC. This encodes CASSQDSSGRQGFSSQYF.

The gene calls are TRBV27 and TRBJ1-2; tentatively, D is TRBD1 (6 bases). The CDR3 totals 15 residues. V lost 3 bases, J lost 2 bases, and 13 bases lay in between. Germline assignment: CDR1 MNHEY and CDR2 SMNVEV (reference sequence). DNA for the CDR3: TGTGCCAGCAGTTTCAGGGGCACCACGAACTATGGCTACACCTTC. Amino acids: CASSFRGTTNYGYTF.